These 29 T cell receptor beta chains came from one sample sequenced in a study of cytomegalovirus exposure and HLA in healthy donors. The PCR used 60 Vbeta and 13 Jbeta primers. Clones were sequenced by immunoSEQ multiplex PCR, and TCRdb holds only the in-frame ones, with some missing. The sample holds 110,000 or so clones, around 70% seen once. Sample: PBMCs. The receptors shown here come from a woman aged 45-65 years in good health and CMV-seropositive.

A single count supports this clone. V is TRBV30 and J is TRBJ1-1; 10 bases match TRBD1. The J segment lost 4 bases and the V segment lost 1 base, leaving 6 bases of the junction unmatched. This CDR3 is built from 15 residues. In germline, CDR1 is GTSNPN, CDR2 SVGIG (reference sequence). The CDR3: CAWSAAGQGGTEAFF. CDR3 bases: TGTGCCTGGAGTGCAGCTGGACAGGGGGGCACTGAAGCTTTCTTT.

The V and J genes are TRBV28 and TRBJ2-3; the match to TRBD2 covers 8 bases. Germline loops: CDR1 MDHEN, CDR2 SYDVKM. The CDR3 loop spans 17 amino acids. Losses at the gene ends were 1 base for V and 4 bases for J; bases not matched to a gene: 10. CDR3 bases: TGTGCCAGCAGTTTATTCTTTACGGGAGGGCCGGCAGATACGCAGTATTTT. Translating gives CASSLFFTGGPADTQYF.

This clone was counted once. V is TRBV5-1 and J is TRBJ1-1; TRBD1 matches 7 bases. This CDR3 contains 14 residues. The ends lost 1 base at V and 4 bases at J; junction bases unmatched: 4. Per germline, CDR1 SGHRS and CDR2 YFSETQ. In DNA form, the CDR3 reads TGCGCCAGCAGCTTGTCTCCAGGGGGCACTGAAGCTTTCTTT. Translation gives CASSLSPGGTEAFF.

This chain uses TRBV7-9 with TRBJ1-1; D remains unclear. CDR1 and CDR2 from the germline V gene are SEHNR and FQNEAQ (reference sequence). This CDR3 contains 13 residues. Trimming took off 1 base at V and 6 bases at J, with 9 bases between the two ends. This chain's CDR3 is CASSLGAMAEAFF. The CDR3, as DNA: TGTGCCAGCAGCTTAGGTGCTATGGCTGAAGCTTTCTTT.

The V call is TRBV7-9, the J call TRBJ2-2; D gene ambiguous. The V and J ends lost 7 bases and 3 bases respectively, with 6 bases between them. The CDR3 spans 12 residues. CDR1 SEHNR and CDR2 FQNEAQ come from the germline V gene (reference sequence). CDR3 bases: TGTGCCAGCAACCGAGACACCGGGGAGCTGTTTTTT. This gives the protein CASNRDTGELFF.

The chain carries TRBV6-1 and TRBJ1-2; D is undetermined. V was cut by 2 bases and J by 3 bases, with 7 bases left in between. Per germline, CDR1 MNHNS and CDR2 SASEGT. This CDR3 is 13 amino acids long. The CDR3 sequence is CASSESNHYGYTF. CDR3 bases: TGTGCCAGCAGTGAATCCAATCACTATGGCTACACCTTC.

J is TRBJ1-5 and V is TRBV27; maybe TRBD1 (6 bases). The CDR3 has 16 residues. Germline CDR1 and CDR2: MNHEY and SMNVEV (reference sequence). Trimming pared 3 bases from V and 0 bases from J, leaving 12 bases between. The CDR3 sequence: CASSFSGVNSNQPQHF. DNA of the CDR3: TGTGCCAGCAGTTTTTCAGGGGTGAATAGCAATCAGCCCCAGCATTTT.

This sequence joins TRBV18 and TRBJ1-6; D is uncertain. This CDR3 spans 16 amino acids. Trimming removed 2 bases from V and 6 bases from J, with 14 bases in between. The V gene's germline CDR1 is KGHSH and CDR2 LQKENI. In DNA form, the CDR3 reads TGTGCCAGCTCACCAAATCCGGCACAGAGTAATTCACCCCTCCACTTT. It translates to CASSPNPAQSNSPLHF.

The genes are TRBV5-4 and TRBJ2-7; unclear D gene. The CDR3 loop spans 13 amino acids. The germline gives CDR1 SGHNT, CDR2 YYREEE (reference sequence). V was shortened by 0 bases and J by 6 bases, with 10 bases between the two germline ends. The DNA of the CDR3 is TGTGCCAGCAGCTTGGACTGGGCGCCCGAGCAGTACTTC. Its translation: CASSLDWAPEQYF.

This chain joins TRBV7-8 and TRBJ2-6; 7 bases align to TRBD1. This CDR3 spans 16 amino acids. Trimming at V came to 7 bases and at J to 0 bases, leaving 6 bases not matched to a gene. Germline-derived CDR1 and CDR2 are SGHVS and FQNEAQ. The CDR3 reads CASTPTGSSGANVLTF. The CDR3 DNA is TGTGCCAGCACCCCGACAGGGTCCTCTGGGGCCAACGTCCTGACTTTC.

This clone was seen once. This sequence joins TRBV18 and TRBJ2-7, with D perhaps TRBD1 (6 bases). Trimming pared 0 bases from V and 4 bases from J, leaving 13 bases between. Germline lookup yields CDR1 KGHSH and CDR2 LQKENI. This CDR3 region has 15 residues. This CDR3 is CASSPPETGGYEQYF. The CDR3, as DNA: TGTGCCAGCTCACCACCCGAGACAGGCGGATACGAGCAGTACTTC.

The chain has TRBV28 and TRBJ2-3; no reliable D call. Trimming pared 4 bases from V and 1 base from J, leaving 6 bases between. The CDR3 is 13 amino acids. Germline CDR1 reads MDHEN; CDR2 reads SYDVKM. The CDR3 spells CASSSRGTDTQYF. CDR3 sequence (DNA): TGTGCCAGCAGTTCCCGTGGCACAGATACGCAGTATTTT.

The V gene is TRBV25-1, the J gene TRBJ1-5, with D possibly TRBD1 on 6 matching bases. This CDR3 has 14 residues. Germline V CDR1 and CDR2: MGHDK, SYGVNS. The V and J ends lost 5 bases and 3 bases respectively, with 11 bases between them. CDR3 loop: CASSQTGVNQPQHF. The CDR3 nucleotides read TGTGCCAGCAGTCAGACAGGAGTCAATCAGCCCCAGCATTTT.

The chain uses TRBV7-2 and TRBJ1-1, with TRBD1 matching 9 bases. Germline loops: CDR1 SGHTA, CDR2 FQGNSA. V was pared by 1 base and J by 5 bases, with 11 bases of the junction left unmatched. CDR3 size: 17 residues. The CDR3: CASSLGDRDHRWTEAFF. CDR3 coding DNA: TGTGCCAGCAGCTTAGGGGACAGGGATCATAGATGGACTGAAGCTTTCTTT.

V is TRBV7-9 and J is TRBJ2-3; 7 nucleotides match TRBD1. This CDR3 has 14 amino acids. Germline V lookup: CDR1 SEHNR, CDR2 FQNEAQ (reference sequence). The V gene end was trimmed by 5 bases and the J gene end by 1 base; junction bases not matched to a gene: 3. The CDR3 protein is CASSLDRGTDTQYF. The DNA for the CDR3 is TGTGCCAGCAGCCTTGACAGGGGCACAGATACGCAGTATTTT. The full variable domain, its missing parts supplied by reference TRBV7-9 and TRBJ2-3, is DTGVSQNPRHKITKRGQNVTFRCDPISEHNRLYWYRQTLGQGPEFLTYFQNEAQLEKSRLLSDRFSAERPKGSFSTLEIQRTEQGDSAMYLCASSLDRGTDTQYFGPGTRLTVL.

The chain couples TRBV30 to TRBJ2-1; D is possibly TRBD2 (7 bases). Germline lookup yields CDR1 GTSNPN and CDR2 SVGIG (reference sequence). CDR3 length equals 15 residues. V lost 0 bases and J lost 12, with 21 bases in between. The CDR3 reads CAWSVGGRAQSRQFF. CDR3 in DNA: TGTGCCTGGAGTGTAGGGGGGAGGGCCCAGTCTAGGCAGTTCTTC.

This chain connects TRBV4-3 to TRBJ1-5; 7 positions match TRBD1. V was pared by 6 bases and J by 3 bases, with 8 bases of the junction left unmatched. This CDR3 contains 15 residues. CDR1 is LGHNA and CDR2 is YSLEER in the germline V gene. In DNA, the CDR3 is TGCGCCAGCAGTACAGGGGTTGGAATCAATCAGCCCCAGCATTTT. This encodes CASSTGVGINQPQHF.

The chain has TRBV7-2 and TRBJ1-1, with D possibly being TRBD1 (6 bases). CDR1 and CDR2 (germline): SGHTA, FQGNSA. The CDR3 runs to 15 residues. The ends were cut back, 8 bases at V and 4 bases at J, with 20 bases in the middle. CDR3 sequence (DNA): TGTGCCAGCGCCCTATCGACAGGCCTGGTCACTGAAGCTTTCTTT. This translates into CASALSTGLVTEAFF.

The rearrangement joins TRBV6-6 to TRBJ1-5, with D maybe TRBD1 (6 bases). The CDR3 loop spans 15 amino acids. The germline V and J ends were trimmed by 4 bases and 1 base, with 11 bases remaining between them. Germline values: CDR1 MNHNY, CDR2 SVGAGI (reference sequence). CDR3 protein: CASSFGGQSNQPQHF. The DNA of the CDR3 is TGTGCCAGCAGTTTCGGGGGGCAGAGCAATCAGCCCCAGCATTTT.

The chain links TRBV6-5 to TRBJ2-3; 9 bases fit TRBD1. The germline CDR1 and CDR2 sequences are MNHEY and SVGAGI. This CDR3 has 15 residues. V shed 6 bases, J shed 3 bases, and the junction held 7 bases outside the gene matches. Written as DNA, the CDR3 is TGTGCCAGCAGCCCCAATGGACAGGGGACAGATACGCAGTATTTT. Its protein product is CASSPNGQGTDTQYF.

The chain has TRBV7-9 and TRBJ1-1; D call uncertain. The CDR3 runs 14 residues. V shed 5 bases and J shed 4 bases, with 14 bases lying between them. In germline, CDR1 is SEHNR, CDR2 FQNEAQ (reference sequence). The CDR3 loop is CASSPGFLGTEAFF. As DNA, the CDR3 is TGTGCCAGCAGCCCCGGGTTCTTAGGCACTGAAGCTTTCTTT.

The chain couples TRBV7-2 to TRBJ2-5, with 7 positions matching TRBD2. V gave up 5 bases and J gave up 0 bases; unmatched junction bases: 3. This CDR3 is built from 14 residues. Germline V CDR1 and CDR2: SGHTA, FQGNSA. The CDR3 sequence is CASSPSGNQETQYF. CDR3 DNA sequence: TGTGCCAGCAGCCCAAGCGGGAACCAAGAGACCCAGTACTTC. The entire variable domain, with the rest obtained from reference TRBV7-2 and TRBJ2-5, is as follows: GAGVSQSPSNKVTEKGKDVELRCDPISGHTALYWYRQSLGQGLEFLIYFQGNSAPDKSGLPSDRFSAERTGGSVSTLTIQRTQQEDSAVYLCASSPSGNQETQYFGPGTRLLVL.

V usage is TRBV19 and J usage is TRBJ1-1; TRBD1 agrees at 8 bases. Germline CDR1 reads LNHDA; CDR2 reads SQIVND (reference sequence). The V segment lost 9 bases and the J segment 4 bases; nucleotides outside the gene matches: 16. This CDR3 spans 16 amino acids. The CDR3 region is CASRTGRGVGITEAFF. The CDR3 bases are TGTGCCAGCCGGACAGGGAGAGGAGTTGGGATCACTGAAGCTTTCTTT.

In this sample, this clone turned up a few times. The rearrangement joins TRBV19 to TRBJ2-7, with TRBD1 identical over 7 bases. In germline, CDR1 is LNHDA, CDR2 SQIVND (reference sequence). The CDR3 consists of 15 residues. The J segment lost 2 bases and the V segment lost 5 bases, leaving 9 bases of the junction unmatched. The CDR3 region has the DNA TGTGCCAGTAGTCAGGAGACAGGGAACGCCTACGAGCAGTACTTC. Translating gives CASSQETGNAYEQYF.

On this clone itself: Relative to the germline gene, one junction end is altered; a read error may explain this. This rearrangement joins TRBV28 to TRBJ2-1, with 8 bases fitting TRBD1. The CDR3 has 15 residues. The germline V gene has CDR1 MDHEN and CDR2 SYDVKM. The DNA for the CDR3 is TGTGCCAGCAGTTTATATACCCCCTCATCGGGACAGGTCCTCTTC. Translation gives CASSLYTPSSGQVLF.

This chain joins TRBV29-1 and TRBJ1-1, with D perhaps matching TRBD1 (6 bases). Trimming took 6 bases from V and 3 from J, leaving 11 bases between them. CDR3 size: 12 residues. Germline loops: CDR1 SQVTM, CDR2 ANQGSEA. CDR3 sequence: CSVKEGDTEAFF. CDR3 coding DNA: TGCAGCGTGAAAGAGGGGGACACTGAAGCTTTCTTT.

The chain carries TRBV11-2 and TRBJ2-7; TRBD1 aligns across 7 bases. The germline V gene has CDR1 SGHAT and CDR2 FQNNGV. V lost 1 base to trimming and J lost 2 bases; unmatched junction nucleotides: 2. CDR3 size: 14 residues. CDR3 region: CASSLGDRAYEQYF. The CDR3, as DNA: TGTGCCAGCAGCTTAGGGGACAGAGCCTACGAGCAGTACTTC.

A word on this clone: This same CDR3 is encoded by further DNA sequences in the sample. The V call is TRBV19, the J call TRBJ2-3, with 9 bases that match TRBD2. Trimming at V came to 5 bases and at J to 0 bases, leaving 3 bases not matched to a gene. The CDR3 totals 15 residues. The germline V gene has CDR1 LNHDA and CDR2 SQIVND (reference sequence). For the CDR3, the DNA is TGTGCCAGTAGTCCGACTAGCGGTAGCACAGATACGCAGTATTTT. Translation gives CASSPTSGSTDTQYF. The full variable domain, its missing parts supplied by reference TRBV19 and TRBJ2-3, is DGGITQSPKYLFRKEGQNVTLSCEQNLNHDAMYWYRQDPGQGLRLIYYSQIVNDFQKGDIAEGYSVSREKKESFPLTVTSAQKNPTAFYLCASSPTSGSTDTQYFGPGTRLTVL.

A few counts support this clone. The CDR3 loop reads CASSFGGNYGYTF. CDR3 in DNA: TGTGCCAGCAGTTTTGGGGGGAACTATGGCTACACCTTC. The chain links TRBV28 to TRBJ1-2, with D possibly matching TRBD1 (5 bases). This CDR3 comprises 13 residues. Trimming shortened V by 3 bases and J by 2 bases, and 7 bases separated the two germline ends. Looked up from germline, CDR1 is MDHEN and CDR2 is SYDVKM.